This TCR beta chain was sequenced in a study of radiation and T cells in renal cell carcinoma. The CDR3 covers 15 residues. Germline V gives CDR1 LGHNA, CDR2 YSLEER. V was trimmed by 0 bases and J by 0 bases, leaving 8 bases between them. Described time point: blood 4 weeks post-SBRT, at nephrectomy. Treatment of the sample: 15 Gy SBRT to primary tumor, nephrectomy 4 weeks later. The method was immunoSEQ multiplex PCR; TCRdb's version includes in-frame clones alone and lacks a portion of them. The repertoire consists of 120,000 to 150,000 clones, with 86% occurring once and the leading ten covering under 20%.

This receptor was obtained from a woman aged 50 to 65 with renal cell carcinoma. The genes are TRBV4-3 and TRBJ2-5; no reliable D call. Sequences were derived from blood, sampled from a patient whose treatment included radiotherapy and nephrectomy. CDR3 protein: CASSQDRVNQETQYF. DNA of the CDR3: TGCGCCAGCAGCCAAGATCGGGTCAACCAAGAGACCCAGTACTTC.